These 15 T cell receptor beta chains originate from one sample sequenced in a study of read filtering for tumor transcriptome and immune sequencing. From approximately 430 ng of RNA, a library with molecular barcoded alpha/delta and beta/gamma adaptors was made. TCRdb ran MiXCR on the reads and lists one entry per CDR3 protein. The repertoire has about 130,000 distinct CDR3 sequences, less than 15% of them found once; the top ten carry 6.5% to 9%. Source material: a population of CD138-negative cells sorted from bone marrow. The origin of the receptors is a donor at least 40 years old with multiple myeloma.

V gene TRBV12-5 combines with J gene TRBJ2-2, with D tentatively TRBD1 (5 bases). The CDR3 runs to 17 residues. Trimming cost V 3 bases and J 3 bases, with 17 bases left between them. Germline CDR1 is LGHNT and CDR2 is FRNRAP. DNA for the CDR3: TGTGCTAGTGGTTTTGCCCTGGTGGGGCGAGACACCGGGGAGCTGTTTTTT. Its translation: CASGFALVGRDTGELFF.

About this clonotype: Just one base apart from a much larger clone, this may be a read error. This chain connects TRBV9 to TRBJ2-2, with a tentative D call TRBD1 (6 bases). From germline, CDR1 is SGDLS and CDR2 YYNGEE. This CDR3 spans 14 amino acids. Written as DNA, the CDR3 is TGTGCCAGCAGCGTAGGACAGGACACCGGGGAGCTGTCTTTT. This encodes CASSVGQDTGELSF.

This clonotype was observed at least ten times. The chain carries TRBV7-3 and TRBJ2-2; tentatively, D is TRBD1 (6 bases). V was pared by 4 bases and J by 2 bases, with 11 bases between. This CDR3 comprises 15 residues. Per germline, CDR1 SGHTA and CDR2 FQGTGA. This CDR3 reads CASSSSGQNTGELFF. CDR3 sequence (DNA): TGTGCCAGCAGCTCATCGGGACAAAACACCGGGGAGCTGTTTTTT.

Remarks on this clonotype: A much larger clone lies a single base off, so this may be a read error. The V call is TRBV3-1, the J call TRBJ2-1; D possibly corresponds to TRBD2 (6 bases). This CDR3 has 17 residues. From germline, CDR1 is LGHDT and CDR2 YNNKEL (reference sequence). The CDR3, as DNA: TGTGCCAGCAGCCAAGATCGGCGGGGTGGCTCCTACAATGAGCTGTTCTTC. Protein sequence: CASSQDRRGGSYNELFF.

Ten or more counts support this clonotype. The rearrangement links TRBV7-9 to TRBJ2-5; D uncertain. With 2 bases removed from V and 5 bases from J, the gap between germline ends came to 9 bases. The CDR3 length is 13 residues. In germline, CDR1 is SEHNR, CDR2 FQNEAQ (reference sequence). CDR3 amino acids: CASSLPGWETQYF. DNA for the CDR3: TGTGCCAGCAGCTTACCGGGTTGGGAGACCCAGTACTTC.

This clonotype was detected ten times or more. The gene calls are TRBV12-3 or TRBV12-4 and TRBJ2-7; weak D call: TRBD1 (5 bases). Trimming shortened V by 1 base and J by 2 bases, and 12 bases separated the two germline ends. The CDR3 has 15 residues. The CDR3 nucleotides read TGTGCCAGCAGTTTAGAAGGGGCAGGAGCCTACGAGCAGTACTTC. This gives the protein CASSLEGAGAYEQYF.

This clonotype was counted ten times or more. The J gene is TRBJ1-1, the V gene TRBV7-2; 7 positions match TRBD1. The ends lost 5 bases at V and 0 bases at J; junction bases unmatched: 9. CDR1 and CDR2 (germline): SGHTA, FQGNSA. The CDR3 consists of 16 residues. CDR3 amino acids: CASSIPSGTVNTEAFF. The CDR3 DNA reads TGTGCCAGCAGCATCCCCTCAGGGACAGTGAACACTGAAGCTTTCTTT.

As for this clonotype: A far larger clone is off by one base, so a read error is likely. J is TRBJ1-5 and V is TRBV7-2; D uncertain. Germline-derived CDR1 and CDR2 are SGHTA and FQGNSA. The CDR3 is 15 residues long. V lost 3 bases to trimming and J lost 2 bases, with 11 bases between them. The DNA for the CDR3 is TGTGCCAGCAGCTTCAACCCGGCAGGCAATCAGCCCCAGCATTTT. This sequence encodes CASSFNPAGNQPQHF.

A word on this clonotype: Possible read error: a much larger clone is one base away. V and J are TRBV9 and TRBJ1-1, with D uncertain. This CDR3 is built from 14 residues. The germline CDR1 and CDR2 sequences are SGDLS and YYNGEE. The CDR3 bases are TGTGCCAGCAGCGTTGGGGTTTTGAACGCTGAAGCTTTCTTT. Protein product: CASSVGVLNAEAFF.

This clonotype has a count of ten or more. The chain recombines TRBV3-1 with TRBJ1-5, with TRBD1 identical over 7 bases. CDR1 and CDR2 from the germline V gene are LGHDT and YNNKEL (reference sequence). Trimming removed 4 bases from V and 9 bases from J; junction bases left unmatched: 3. The CDR3 extends over 12 amino acids. The CDR3 sequence is CASSPGGWPQHF. The CDR3 DNA is TGTGCCAGCAGCCCAGGGGGATGGCCCCAGCATTTT.

This clonotype appeared many times. The chain couples TRBV27 to TRBJ1-1, with a possible D match to TRBD1 (5 bases). The CDR3 loop spans 16 amino acids. Germline loops: CDR1 MNHEY, CDR2 SMNVEV (reference sequence). V was trimmed by 5 bases and J by 4 bases, leaving 20 bases between them. The CDR3 here is CASSPRGIPGGTEAFF. The CDR3 DNA reads as TGTGCCAGCAGTCCCCGGGGCATCCCTGGGGGCACTGAAGCTTTCTTT.

To note about this clonotype: Being one base from a much bigger clone, this may be a read error. This chain links TRBV29-1 with TRBJ1-1; 8 nucleotides match TRBD1. The CDR3 has 12 residues. Germline-derived CDR1 and CDR2 are SQVTM and ANQGSEA. The CDR3 DNA is TGCAGCGTCTTCCCTGGGACAGGCCTAGCTGTCTTT. Its translation: CSVFPGTGLAVF.

This clonotype occurred many times. The rearrangement uses TRBV20-1 and TRBJ2-7, with D tentatively TRBD1 (6 bases). This CDR3 contains 13 residues. V dropped 2 bases and J dropped 3 bases, with 11 bases sitting between them. Germline-derived CDR1 and CDR2 are DFQATT and SNEGSKA (reference sequence). CDR3 amino acids: CSARSGHSYEQYF. Here the CDR3 DNA reads TGCAGTGCTAGATCGGGACACAGCTACGAGCAGTACTTC.

This clonotype was counted many times. The genes are TRBV6-1 and TRBJ2-1, with D perhaps given as TRBD1 or TRBD2 (5 bases each). V shed 5 bases and J shed 14 bases, with 13 bases lying between them. The germline CDR1 and CDR2 sequences are MNHNS and SASEGT. This CDR3 comprises 11 residues. CDR3 DNA: TGTGCCAGCAGTACCCGGGGCATTGAGTTCTTC. Residues: CASSTRGIEFF.

This clonotype was picked up many times. The chain joins TRBV4-1 to TRBJ2-7; 8 positions match TRBD1. The V segment lost 0 bases and the J segment 3 bases; nucleotides outside the gene matches: 4. The germline V gene encodes CDR1 MGHRA and CDR2 YSYEKL. The CDR3 length is 15 residues. The CDR3 coding sequence is TGCGCCAGCAGCCAAGACCCAGGGGGCATCTACGAGCAGTACTTC. This sequence encodes CASSQDPGGIYEQYF.